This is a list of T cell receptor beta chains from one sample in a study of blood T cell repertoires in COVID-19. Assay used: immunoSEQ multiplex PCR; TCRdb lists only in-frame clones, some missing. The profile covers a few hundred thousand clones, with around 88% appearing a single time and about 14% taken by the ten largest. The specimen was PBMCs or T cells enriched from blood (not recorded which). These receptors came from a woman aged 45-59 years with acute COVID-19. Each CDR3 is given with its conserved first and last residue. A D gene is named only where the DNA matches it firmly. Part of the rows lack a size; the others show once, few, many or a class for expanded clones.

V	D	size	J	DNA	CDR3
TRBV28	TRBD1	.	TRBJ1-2	TGTGCCAGCAGTACCGGGACAGTCATCAGCGGCTACACCTTC	CASSTGTVISGYTF
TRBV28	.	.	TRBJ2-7	TGTGCCAGCAGTTTATTCCAGGGGAGCGTCGAGCAGTACTTC	CASSLFQGSVEQYF
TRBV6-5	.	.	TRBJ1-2	TGTGCCAGCAGTTACTCTGGGACTGCGGGCTACACCTTC	CASSYSGTAGYTF
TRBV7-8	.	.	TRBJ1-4	TGTGCCAGCAGCTTAAATCGTGAAAAACTGTTTTTT	CASSLNREKLFF
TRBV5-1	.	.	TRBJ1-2	TGCGCCAGCACAACTCAAGCGAACTATGGCTACACCTTC	CASTTQANYGYTF
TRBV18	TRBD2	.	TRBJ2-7	TGTGCCAGCTTAACCAGCTCGGGGGGGGCCTACGAGCAGTACTTC	CASLTSSGGAYEQYF
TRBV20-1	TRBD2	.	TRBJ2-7	TGCAGTGCTAGTCGAACTAGCGGGTCCTACGAGCAGTACTTC	CSASRTSGSYEQYF
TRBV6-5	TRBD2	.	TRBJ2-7	TGTGCCAGCTCAGCGGGGGTCTACGAGCAGTACTTC	CASSAGVYEQYF
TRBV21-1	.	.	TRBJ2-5	TGTGCCAGCAGCAAAGATCCTTGGGCGGAGACCCAGTACTTC	CASSKDPWAETQYF
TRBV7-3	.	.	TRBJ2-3	TGTGCCAGCAGCTTAGGAACAGCGGACACAGATACGCAGTATTTT	CASSLGTADTDTQYF
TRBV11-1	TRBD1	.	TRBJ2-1	TGTGCCAGCAGCCCACACAGGGGCGCATCCTACAATGAGCAGTTCTTC	CASSPHRGASYNEQFF
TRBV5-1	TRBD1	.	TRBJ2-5	TGCGCCAGCAGCCCCTACCGAACAGGGGCGGGTGGAGAGACCCAGTACTTC	CASSPYRTGAGGETQYF
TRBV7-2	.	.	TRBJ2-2	TGTGCCAGCAGCCCCAGGAGTTGGGGCCACATCACCGGGGAGCTGTTTTTT	CASSPRSWGHITGELFF
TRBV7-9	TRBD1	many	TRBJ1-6	TGTGCCAGCAGCCGCCCAGGGGGTCTAGGGAATTCACCCCTCCACTTT	CASSRPGGLGNSPLHF
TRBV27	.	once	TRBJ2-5	TGTGCCAGCAGTCGGGACTTCCAAGAGACCCAGTACTTC	CASSRDFQETQYF
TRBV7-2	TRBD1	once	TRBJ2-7	TGTGCCAGCACCCCGGGACAGAGCTCCTACGAGCAGTACTTC	CASTPGQSSYEQYF
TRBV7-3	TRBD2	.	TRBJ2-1	TGTGCCAGCAGCCCGACTAGCGGGAGAAGAACTGAGCAGTTCTTC	CASSPTSGRRTEQFF
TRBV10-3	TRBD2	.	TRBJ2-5	TGTGCCATCAGTGATAGTGGGACTAGCGGGAGATTGGAAGAGACCCAGTACTTC	CAISDSGTSGRLEETQYF
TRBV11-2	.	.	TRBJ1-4	TGTGCCAGCAGCTTAGTCAGATCAACTAATGAAAAACTGTTTTTT	CASSLVRSTNEKLFF
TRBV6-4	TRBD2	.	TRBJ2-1	TGTGCCAGCAGTGCTGAAACTAGCGGAAACAATGAGCAGTTCTTC	CASSAETSGNNEQFF
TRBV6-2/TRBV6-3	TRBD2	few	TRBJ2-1	TGTGCCAGCAGTTCCGGGACTAGCGGGGCCAATGAGCAGTTCTTC	CASSSGTSGANEQFF
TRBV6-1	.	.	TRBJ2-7	TGTGCCAGCAGTGAAATCGAGGGAGCGCCCGAGCAGTACTTC	CASSEIEGAPEQYF
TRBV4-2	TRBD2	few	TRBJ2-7	TGTGCCAGCAGCCAAGAAAGGACTAGCTTTTCCGAGCAGTACTTC	CASSQERTSFSEQYF
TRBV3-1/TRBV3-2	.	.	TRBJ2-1	TGTGCCAGCAGCCAAGTTTCAGAGCAGTTCTTC	CASSQVSEQFF
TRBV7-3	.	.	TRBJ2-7	TGTGCCAGCAGTTCCCAGGGTGGCGGGACCTACGAGCAGTACTTC	CASSSQGGGTYEQYF
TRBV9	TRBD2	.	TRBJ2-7	TGTGCCAGCAGCGTAGATGGCGGGAGAGGCTACGAGCAGTACTTC	CASSVDGGRGYEQYF